The sequence of this T cell receptor (beta chain) was determined in a study of CD8 T cells in ankylosing spondylitis. Library preparation for TCR beta used quantitative 5'-RACE with molecular barcodes. MiXCR, applied by TCRdb to the 5' RACE reads, yields one record per CDR3 protein. The sample yields about 300,000 distinct CDR3 sequences, 11% seen once. In this sample, this clonotype turned up many times. Its specificity is unknown. Findings of the study overall: Peripheral blood held disease-linked clones only at relatively low frequency, and these were CD8+. Apparently characteristic of ankylosing spondylitis blood was a TCR beta motif (roughly eight highly homologous variants).

This CDR3 region has 16 residues. Germline V gene data show CDR1 as SGHRS and CDR2 as YFSETQ. V lost 4 bases, J lost 5 bases, and 21 bases lay in between. The rearrangement uses TRBV5-1 and TRBJ2-5, with a tentative D call TRBD1 (6 bases). The sequenced sample consisted of blood, either unsorted or a sorted T cell fraction (not recorded which). This clonotype originated in a female donor with ankylosing spondylitis or in good health (not recorded which). CDR3 nucleotide sequence: TGCGCCAGCAGCGTCGGGACAACTACCGAACGGGAGACCCAGTACTTC. Its translation is CASSVGTTTERETQYF.